The T cell receptor beta chain under discussion was sequenced for a study of T-cell memory formation after mild COVID-19. About this clonotype itself: Its antigen is unknown.

Points from the study as a whole: Memory cells collected pre-infection included some clones that later responded, suggesting cross-reactive memory joined. Most CD4+ clones that shrank were in CM and EM, while CD8+ ones turned up in EMRA.

TCRdb re-called the 5' RACE reads through MiXCR, storing one row per CDR3 protein. The sample yields fewer than 650,000 distinct CDR3 sequences, about a fifth seen once. The CDR3 consists of 19 residues. V gave up 0 bases and J gave up 0 bases, with 18 bases separating them. CDR1 and CDR2 from the germline V gene are MGHRA and YSYEKL. Material: PBMCs or a T cell subset sorted from them (not recorded which). The chain recombines TRBV4-1 with TRBJ2-4, with D possibly matching TRBD1 (6 bases). The source is an adult woman who had mild COVID-19 (a few samples of this study predate the infection). Cell type and time point are not known. CDR3 sequence reads: CASSQEAAIGQLAKNIQYF. In DNA, the CDR3 is TGCGCCAGCAGCCAAGAGGCAGCTATCGGACAGCTAGCCAAAAACATTCAGTACTTC.